This T cell receptor beta chain was retrieved from a study of CD8 T cells in ankylosing spondylitis. TCRdb re-called the 5' RACE reads through MiXCR, storing one row per CDR3 protein. The sample yields 130,000 or so distinct CDR3 sequences, about 15% seen once. Findings and caveats of the study: Researchers reportedly found disease-linked clones significantly enriched in matched ankylosing spondylitis synovial fluid. A motif in TCR beta, a set of roughly eight highly homologous variants, appeared characteristic of ankylosing spondylitis blood.

This clonotype was counted a few times. What it binds is not known. The V and J ends lost 0 bases and 4 bases, in that order; junction bases with no gene match: 6. The CDR3 sequence is 15 residues long. Germline V gene sequence: CDR1 SEHNR, CDR2 FQNEAQ (reference sequence). The sample taken for sequencing was blood, either unsorted or a sorted T cell fraction (not recorded which). The chain combines TRBV7-9 with TRBJ2-7; 7 nucleotides agree with TRBD2. The sequence derives from a male donor with ankylosing spondylitis. CDR3 sequence reads: CASSLAAGVDYEQYF. In DNA form, the CDR3 reads TGTGCCAGCAGCTTAGCGGCGGGAGTAGATTACGAGCAGTACTTC.